This section outlines one T cell receptor (beta chain) sequence together with its context. This record comes from a study of cytomegalovirus exposure and HLA in healthy donors. V shed 8 bases, J shed 2 bases, and the junction held 5 bases outside the gene matches. The CDR3 totals 15 residues. Per germline, CDR1 MDHEN and CDR2 SYDVKM. The PCR employed 60 Vbeta primers together with 13 Jbeta primers. Sequencing used immunoSEQ multiplex PCR; TCRdb keeps in-frame clones, though not all of them. The table includes some 150,000 clones, over 70% detected once. The sequence was collected from a woman aged 40 to 50 in good health and CMV-seropositive. Sequenced: PBMCs. The chain is built from TRBV28 and TRBJ1-5; TRBD1 agrees at 11 bases. The CDR3 loop is CASVWTGGGNQPQHF. CDR3 DNA: TGTGCCAGCGTATGGACAGGGGGCGGCAATCAGCCCCAGCATTTT.